The 12 T cell receptor beta chains listed next were all sequenced from one sample in a study of shared clonotypes between healthy human individuals. Method: immunoSEQ multiplex PCR; TCRdb's copy keeps in-frame clones and lacks some. The table has about 2.3 million clones, 80% to 95% seen once. Sequencing was done on a sample of naive CD4+ T cells from PBMCs. The subset here: CD45RA+ positively selected. These receptors all stem from a man aged 18 to 35 in good health. Some clones in this sample may be carry-over from other donors' samples.

V usage is TRBV5-4 and J usage is TRBJ2-5, with D unclear. Trimming stripped 1 base from V and 5 bases from J, with 12 bases between. Germline V gene sequence: CDR1 SGHNT, CDR2 YYREEE (reference sequence). This CDR3 has 14 amino acids. The CDR3 region is CASSLTAVGETQYF. CDR3 nucleotides: TGTGCCAGCAGCTTGACGGCCGTGGGGGAGACCCAGTACTTC.

This chain uses TRBV27 with TRBJ2-2, with D unclear. V was shortened by 1 base and J by 8 bases, with 17 bases between the two germline ends. CDR3 length equals 16 residues. Germline CDR1 MNHEY, CDR2 SMNVEV (reference sequence). CDR3 DNA: TGTGCCAGCAGTTTATTGGTTCAAGAAAGTATAGGGGAGCTGTTTTTT. Protein product: CASSLLVQESIGELFF.

Details on this clone: The sample holds other DNA sequences that translate to the same CDR3. The V and J genes are TRBV28 and TRBJ1-2; D remains ambiguous. Trimming cost V 3 bases and J 4 bases, with 6 bases left between them. The CDR3 covers 12 residues. Per germline, CDR1 MDHEN and CDR2 SYDVKM. The CDR3 coding sequence is TGTGCCAGCAGTTTGGCAGGCTATGGCTACACCTTC. Residues: CASSLAGYGYTF.

This chain joins TRBV19 and TRBJ1-1; weak D call: TRBD1 (5 bases). Looked up from germline, CDR1 is LNHDA and CDR2 is SQIVND (reference sequence). V was pared by 4 bases and J by 6 bases, with 18 bases between. The CDR3 is 15 residues long. This CDR3 reads CASSRQGRGRAEAFF. CDR3 DNA sequence: TGTGCCAGTAGTAGGCAGGGCCGTGGGAGGGCTGAAGCTTTCTTT.

Details on this clone: Germline and junction disagree at one end, which may indicate a read error. This sample also contains other DNA sequences that code for the same CDR3. J is TRBJ2-5 and V is TRBV7-9; 11 positions match TRBD2. CDR1 is SEHNR, CDR2 FQNEAQ, per germline (reference sequence). This CDR3 has 13 residues. CDR3 nucleotide sequence: TGTGCCAGCAGCCTAGCGGGGGGTGGGACCCAGTACTTC. Translation: CASSLAGGGTQYF.

The V call is TRBV11-2, the J call TRBJ2-2; D is perhaps TRBD2 (6 bases). V dropped 5 bases and J dropped 1 base, with 14 bases sitting between them. CDR3 length equals 16 residues. CDR1 and CDR2 (germline): SGHAT, FQNNGV. Here the CDR3 DNA reads TGTGCCAGCAGCCCGGTTCGGCGGGAGAACACCGGGGAGCTGTTTTTT. Its protein is CASSPVRRENTGELFF.

The chain is built from TRBV6-5 and TRBJ2-2, with 7 bases identical to TRBD1. V was pared by 10 bases and J by 7 bases, with 9 bases of the junction left unmatched. This CDR3 is 13 amino acids long. Germline V gene data show CDR1 as MNHEY and CDR2 as SVGAGI. The CDR3 spells CAIRPYRGGELFF. CDR3 DNA sequence: TGTGCCATCAGGCCTTACAGGGGCGGGGAGCTGTTTTTT.

This sequence joins TRBV25-1 and TRBJ2-1; 15 positions match TRBD2. CDR3 length: 18 residues. Germline-derived CDR1 and CDR2 are MGHDK and SYGVNS. V was clipped by 2 bases and J by 6 bases; unmatched bases: 8. CDR3 sequence: CASSERGLAGGVSNEQFF. The CDR3 nucleotides are TGTGCCAGCAGTGAAAGGGGACTAGCGGGAGGTGTGTCCAATGAGCAGTTCTTC.

The V call is TRBV9, the J call TRBJ1-5; 7 nucleotides align to TRBD1. Germline V CDR1 and CDR2: SGDLS, YYNGEE. Unmatched junction bases numbered 9, after V lost 3 bases and J lost 9 bases. This CDR3 has 14 amino acids. CDR3: CASSGGQPGGPQHF. The CDR3 DNA reads TGTGCCAGCAGCGGGGGACAGCCGGGGGGGCCCCAGCATTTT.

The DNA of the CDR3 is TGTGCCAGTAGTTCTAGACAGGACGTATACTACGAGCAGTACTTC. This sequence encodes CASSSRQDVYYEQYF. The chain uses TRBV19 and TRBJ2-7; a weak D match, TRBD1 (6 bases). Germline V gives CDR1 LNHDA, CDR2 SQIVND (reference sequence). The CDR3 contains 15 residues. Trimming cost V 5 bases and J 3 bases, with 17 bases left between them.

The chain links TRBV5-1 to TRBJ2-3, with TRBD2 as a possible D gene (5 bases). Germline V gene lookup returns CDR1 SGHRS and CDR2 YFSETQ. CDR3 size: 15 residues. Trimming removed 4 bases at V and 1 base at J, with 13 bases between. This CDR3 is CASSPNLGGTDTQYF. CDR3 nucleotide sequence: TGCGCCAGCAGCCCGAATCTCGGGGGCACAGATACGCAGTATTTT.

The chain uses TRBV28 and TRBJ2-1; no clear D. The V end was cut by 6 bases, the J end by 4 bases, with 7 bases between. CDR1 and CDR2 (germline): MDHEN, SYDVKM. This CDR3 is 12 amino acids long. This CDR3 is CASRTIYNEQFF. The CDR3 region has the DNA TGTGCCAGCAGAACAATTTACAATGAGCAGTTCTTC.